These 29 T cell receptor beta chains were sequenced from one sample in a study of blood T cells in healthy people across ages. The use of a sample-barcoded 5' primer and a J-beta primer mix characterized a second PCR of roughly 7 to 12 cycles. TCRdb redid the calling of the 5' RACE reads with MiXCR, one entry per CDR3 protein. The repertoire holds roughly 680,000 distinct CDR3 sequences, with approximately 52% as singletons. Sequences were obtained from blood. These receptors came from a woman older than 75 in good health.

This clonotype has a handful of counts. V is TRBV15 and J is TRBJ1-4; maybe TRBD1 (5 bases). V lost 9 bases and J 4 bases, leaving 18 bases between the germline ends. CDR1 LNHNV and CDR2 YYDKDF come from the germline V gene (reference sequence). This CDR3 contains 15 residues. The CDR3: CATAAGSGGNEKLFF. Here the CDR3 DNA reads TGTGCCACTGCTGCAGGGTCGGGGGGTAATGAAAAACTGTTTTTT.

This clonotype was recorded at least ten times. J is TRBJ2-3 and V is TRBV7-3; 14 nucleotides line up with TRBD2. This CDR3 has 17 amino acids. From germline, CDR1 is SGHTA and CDR2 FQGTGA. The V segment lost 6 bases and the J segment 3 bases; nucleotides outside the gene matches: 8. The CDR3 nucleotides read TGTGCCAGCAGTAGAATCGGGACTAGCGGGAGAACAGATACGCAGTATTTT. Translating it yields CASSRIGTSGRTDTQYF.

This clonotype has at least ten counts. The CDR3 sequence is CASSQPAGPMNTGELFF. CDR3 DNA: TGCGCCAGCAGCCAACCTGCAGGTCCCATGAACACCGGGGAGCTGTTTTTT. The rearrangement links TRBV4-1 to TRBJ2-2; D remains unclear. CDR3 length: 17 residues. The V end was cut by 2 bases, the J end by 1 base, with 14 bases between. Germline CDR1 and CDR2: MGHRA and YSYEKL.

The chain links TRBV5-1 to TRBJ2-2; no clear D. The germline V gene encodes CDR1 SGHRS and CDR2 YFSETQ. V shed 1 base and J shed 0 bases, with 13 bases lying between them. The CDR3 sequence is 17 residues long. CDR3 nucleotides: TGCGCCAGCAGCTTGAGGGCCGCCGGAACGAACACCGGGGAGCTGTTTTTT. This encodes CASSLRAAGTNTGELFF.

On this clonotype itself: An end of the junction does not agree with germline; a read error may underlie this. The rearrangement uses TRBV28 and TRBJ2-3; 9 bases are a match to TRBD1. The CDR3 consists of 15 residues. The V gene's germline CDR1 is MDHEN and CDR2 SYDVKM. DNA of the CDR3: TGTGCCAGCAGTTGGAACACAGGGGGCACAGATACGAAGTATTTT. This gives the protein CASSWNTGGTDTKYF.

Notes on this clonotype: This may be a read error, as it is one base from a much larger clone. This chain uses TRBV20-1 with TRBJ1-2; D remains ambiguous. The V end lost 8 bases, the J end lost 1 base, and 17 bases lay between the germline ends. Germline V gene sequence: CDR1 DFQATT, CDR2 SNEGSKA (reference sequence). There are 14 residues in the CDR3. CDR3 sequence: CSTKPKGLNYGYTF. The CDR3 DNA reads as TGCAGTACTAAGCCAAAGGGTCTTAACTATGGCTACACCTTC.

J is TRBJ1-2 and V is TRBV4-1; 8 bases are shared with TRBD1. Germline V CDR1 and CDR2: MGHRA, YSYEKL. V lost 4 bases, J lost 0 bases, and 7 bases stayed unmatched. This CDR3 is 16 amino acids long. The DNA for the CDR3 is TGCGCCAGCAGCCCTCAGGACAGGGTCCCTAACTATGGCTACACCTTC. Translation: CASSPQDRVPNYGYTF.

This chain links TRBV7-9 with TRBJ2-1; TRBD2 aligns across 11 bases. CDR3 length: 17 residues. V lost 5 bases, J lost 5 bases, and 11 bases stayed unmatched. Germline CDR1 SEHNR, CDR2 FQNEAQ (reference sequence). The CDR3 DNA reads as TGTGCCAGCAGCATAGGGGGACTAGCGGATCCTAACAATGAGCAGTTCTTC. Its translation is CASSIGGLADPNNEQFF.

This clonotype was counted ten times or more. The gene calls are TRBV5-1 and TRBJ1-2; weak D call: TRBD1 (6 bases). CDR1 and CDR2 (germline): SGHRS, YFSETQ. The CDR3 totals 14 residues. V dropped 1 base and J dropped 8 bases, with 15 bases sitting between them. Here the CDR3 DNA reads TGCGCCAGCAGCTTGTTTGGACCCGACAGGGGCTACACCTTC. This codes for CASSLFGPDRGYTF.

Ten or more counts support this clonotype. This sequence joins TRBV7-2 and TRBJ2-7, with TRBD1 matching 7 bases. The length of the CDR3 is 14 residues. V lost 2 bases and J lost 5; bases outside the gene matches: 6. CDR1 and CDR2 (germline): SGHTA, FQGNSA. The CDR3 bases are TGTGCCAGCAGCTTACGAGACAGGGCCAACGAGCAGTACTTC. This gives the protein CASSLRDRANEQYF.

The table lists this clonotype with many counts. Here the CDR3 reads CASTGGLSTDTQYF. The CDR3 bases are TGTGCCAGCACCGGGGGACTTAGCACAGATACGCAGTATTTT. The chain carries TRBV2 and TRBJ2-3, with a possible D match to TRBD2 (6 bases). The germline gives CDR1 SNHLY, CDR2 FYNNEI. Deletions cut 7 bases from V and 0 bases from J, with 11 bases between. The CDR3 contains 14 residues. Combining the CDR3 with reference TRBV2 and TRBJ2-3 gives the whole variable domain EPEVTQTPSHQVTQMGQEVILRCVPISNHLYFYWYRQILGQKVEFLVSFYNNEISEKSEIFDDQFSVERPDGSNFTLKIRSTKLEDSAMYFCASTGGLSTDTQYFGPGTRLTVL.

The chain recombines TRBV4-2 with TRBJ2-7, with 7 bases aligning to TRBD1. The germline CDR1 and CDR2 sequences are LGHNA and YNFKEQ. The CDR3 sequence is 17 residues long. J was trimmed by 0 bases and V by 1 base; bases with no gene match: 9. This chain's CDR3 is CASSQAPGQVFSYEQYF. In DNA form, the CDR3 reads TGTGCCAGCAGCCAAGCCCCAGGACAGGTATTCTCCTACGAGCAGTACTTC.

There are many counts of this clonotype. The chain recombines TRBV12-3 or TRBV12-4 with TRBJ2-7, with a tentative D call TRBD2 (6 bases). The CDR3 spans 14 residues. V was trimmed by 6 bases and J by 1 base, leaving 13 bases between them. The CDR3 region is CASSRGLSSYEQYF. The CDR3 DNA follows: TGTGCCAGCAGCCGGGGACTCTCATCCTACGAGCAGTACTTC.

V is TRBV5-6 and J is TRBJ1-5, with D uncertain. Germline V gives CDR1 SGHDT, CDR2 YYEEEE. This CDR3 is 15 amino acids long. Trimming removed 4 bases at V and 0 bases at J, with 11 bases between. The CDR3, as DNA: TGTGCCAGCAGCCTATATGGGGTTAGCAATCAGCCCCAGCATTTT. It yields the protein CASSLYGVSNQPQHF.

With regard to this clonotype: Being one base from a much bigger clone, this may be a read error. The chain joins TRBV6-1 to TRBJ1-5; D is uncertain. The CDR3 is made up of 13 amino acids. CDR1 and CDR2 from the germline V gene are MNHNS and SASEGT. The CDR3: CTSSEVSYQPQHF. The CDR3 nucleotides read TGTACCAGCAGTGAAGTAAGTTACCAGCCCCAGCATTTT.

This clonotype showed up many times. This chain links TRBV5-1 with TRBJ2-1; D could derive from TRBD1 or TRBD2 (6 bases each). V shed 2 bases and J shed 7 bases, with 13 bases lying between them. Germline-derived CDR1 and CDR2 are SGHRS and YFSETQ. The CDR3 spans 14 residues. The CDR3, as DNA: TGCGCCAGCAGCTTAGGGGGGCAAAAGAATGAGCAGTTCTTC. It translates to CASSLGGQKNEQFF. Full variable domain (remainder filled in from reference TRBV5-1 and TRBJ2-1): KAGVTQTPRYLIKTRGQQVTLSCSPISGHRSVSWYQQTPGQGLQFLFEYFSETQRNKGNFPGRFSGRQFSNSRSEMNVSTLELGDSALYLCASSLGGQKNEQFFGPGTRLTVL.

The chain employs TRBV30 and TRBJ2-7; D possibly corresponds to TRBD1 (5 bases). V was shortened by 1 base and J by 9 bases, with 10 bases between the two germline ends. Germline lookup yields CDR1 GTSNPN and CDR2 SVGIG (reference sequence). The CDR3 length is 11 residues. The CDR3 bases are TGTGCCTGGAGTGGCAGGGTGGGGCAGTACTTC. This sequence encodes CAWSGRVGQYF.

This clonotype was counted ten times or more. This chain joins TRBV15 and TRBJ1-2, with no clear D. CDR3 size: 14 residues. V lost 5 bases to trimming and J lost 6 bases, with 16 bases between them. Germline CDR1 and CDR2: LNHNV and YYDKDF (reference sequence). CDR3 residues: CATSFEGRTDGYTF. DNA for the CDR3: TGTGCCACCAGCTTCGAAGGCCGTACCGATGGCTACACCTTC.

The rearrangement links TRBV19 to TRBJ2-5; the D is unclear. The CDR3 sequence is 16 residues long. The ends were cut back, 3 bases at V and 5 bases at J, with 19 bases in the middle. Germline V gives CDR1 LNHDA, CDR2 SQIVND (reference sequence). CDR3 nucleotides: TGTGCCAGTAGTATCCACCTGATATCATCTCAGGAGACCCAGTACTTC. This sequence encodes CASSIHLISSQETQYF.

The chain employs TRBV5-1 and TRBJ2-3; D tentatively fits TRBD1 or TRBD2 (6 bases each). Germline V gene lookup returns CDR1 SGHRS and CDR2 YFSETQ. With 0 bases removed from V and 8 bases from J, the gap between germline ends came to 13 bases. This CDR3 has 14 amino acids. CDR3 residues: CASSLGGASGTQYF. For the CDR3, the DNA is TGCGCCAGCAGCTTGGGGGGGGCTTCGGGTACGCAGTATTTT.

This clonotype has just a few counts. The rearrangement uses TRBV3-1 and TRBJ2-1; D is possibly TRBD2 (6 bases). Trimming removed 4 bases at V and 5 bases at J, with 12 bases between. CDR1 is LGHDT, CDR2 YNNKEL, per germline (reference sequence). CDR3 length equals 14 residues. The CDR3 sequence: CASSLLAKDNEQFF. The CDR3 region has the DNA TGTGCCAGCAGCCTCCTAGCGAAAGACAATGAGCAGTTCTTC.

This chain links TRBV29-1 with TRBJ2-1; 9 bases fit TRBD2. Trimming at V came to 6 bases and at J to 0 bases, leaving 3 bases not matched to a gene. The CDR3 extends over 14 amino acids. Germline V gives CDR1 SQVTM, CDR2 ANQGSEA. The DNA of the CDR3 is TGCAGCGTGATAGCGGGGGACTCCTACAATGAGCAGTTCTTC. Translating gives CSVIAGDSYNEQFF.

The sample holds many counts of this clonotype. The J gene is TRBJ2-1, the V gene TRBV7-6; 12 bases fit TRBD2. The CDR3 sequence is 15 residues long. V was pared by 5 bases and J by 6 bases, with 5 bases of the junction left unmatched. CDR1 and CDR2 (germline): SGHVS, FNYEAQ. The CDR3 here is CASSLGLAGTNEQFF. DNA of the CDR3: TGTGCCAGCAGCCTCGGACTAGCGGGAACCAATGAGCAGTTCTTC.

The chain links TRBV20-1 to TRBJ1-6, with 8 bases that match TRBD1. The CDR3 loop spans 16 amino acids. Trimming cost V 4 bases and J 0 bases; bases outside gene matches: 5. In germline, CDR1 is DFQATT, CDR2 SNEGSKA (reference sequence). DNA for the CDR3: TGCAGTGCTACCGACAGGGGTAGCTCCTATAATTCACCCCTCCACTTT. This gives the protein CSATDRGSSYNSPLHF.

The table lists this clonotype with a few counts. The rearrangement uses TRBV7-9 and TRBJ2-2; tentative D call: TRBD2 (5 bases). The CDR3 sequence is 15 residues long. CDR1 and CDR2 from the germline V gene are SEHNR and FQNEAQ (reference sequence). V lost 1 base to trimming and J lost 5 bases, with 11 bases between them. CDR3 protein: CASSLEVPGTGELFF. CDR3 nucleotides: TGTGCCAGCAGCTTAGAGGTGCCGGGGACCGGGGAGCTGTTTTTT.

This chain links TRBV18 with TRBJ1-4; TRBD1 matches 7 bases. Losses at the gene ends were 0 bases for V and 13 bases for J; bases not matched to a gene: 11. The CDR3 contains 15 residues. Germline CDR1 reads KGHSH; CDR2 reads LQKENI. The CDR3 region has the DNA TGTGCCAGCTCACCACCGACGTCAGGGGGGTCGAGACTGTTTTTT. As protein: CASSPPTSGGSRLFF. Together with reference TRBV18 and TRBJ1-4, the CDR3 gives the full variable domain: NAGVMQNPRHLVRRRGQEARLRCSPMKGHSHVYWYRQLPEEGLKFMVYLQKENIIDESGMPKERFSAEFPKEGPSILRIQQVVRGDSAAYFCASSPPTSGGSRLFFGSGTQLSVL.

The chain employs TRBV12-3 or TRBV12-4 and TRBJ2-3; maybe TRBD2 (6 bases). This CDR3 has 14 amino acids. Trimming cost V 7 bases and J 10 bases, with 21 bases left between them. Here the CDR3 reads CASNQQIGGDAQYF. For the CDR3, the DNA is TGTGCCAGCAACCAGCAGATTGGCGGGGATGCGCAGTATTTT.

The chain carries TRBV27 and TRBJ2-3, with TRBD2 identical over 8 bases. Trimming cost V 3 bases and J 2 bases; bases outside gene matches: 16. The CDR3 extends over 19 amino acids. Per the germline V gene, CDR1 is MNHEY and CDR2 is SMNVEV (reference sequence). The CDR3 loop reads CASSLGRGAYLRHTDTQYF. The CDR3 DNA is TGTGCCAGCAGTTTGGGGCGGGGGGCTTACCTTCGCCACACAGATACGCAGTATTTT.

V gene TRBV20-1 combines with J gene TRBJ2-7; TRBD1 agrees at 10 bases. The end of the DNA aligns better with TRBJ2-5, so the J call may be wrong. The CDR3 length is 13 residues. Germline V gene lookup returns CDR1 DFQATT and CDR2 SNEGSKA (reference sequence). The CDR3 sequence is CSALDRGRETQYF. CDR3 DNA sequence: TGCAGTGCTTTGGACAGGGGGAGGGAGACCCAGTACTTC.